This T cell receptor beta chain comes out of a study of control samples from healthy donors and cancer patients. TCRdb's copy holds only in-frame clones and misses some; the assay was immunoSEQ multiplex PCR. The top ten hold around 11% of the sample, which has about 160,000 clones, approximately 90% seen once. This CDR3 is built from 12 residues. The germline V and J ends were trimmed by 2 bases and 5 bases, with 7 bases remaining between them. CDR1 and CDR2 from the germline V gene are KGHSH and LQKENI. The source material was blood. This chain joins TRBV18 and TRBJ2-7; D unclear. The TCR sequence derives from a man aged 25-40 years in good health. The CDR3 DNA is TGTGCCAGCTCACCAAAAAGAAACGAGCAGTACTTC. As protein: CASSPKRNEQYF.